One sample yielded the 21 T cell receptor beta chains listed below, sequenced in a study of T cell responses to AZD1222 COVID-19 vaccine. Here immunoSEQ multiplex PCR was the method, and the copy in TCRdb shows in-frame clones only, minus some. In the table there are fewer than 200,000 clones, approximately 92% of which are singletons. The source material was peripheral blood, sampled on day 0 of AZD1222 vaccination. Source of these receptors: an adult in good health.

The chain is built from TRBV15 and TRBJ2-7; D is unclear. Germline V gene sequence: CDR1 LNHNV, CDR2 YYDKDF (reference sequence). V lost 4 bases to trimming and J lost 6 bases, with 16 bases between them. The CDR3 has 14 residues. The CDR3 sequence: CATSIGGTRIEQYF. In DNA, the CDR3 is TGTGCCACCAGCATCGGCGGCACTCGTATCGAGCAGTACTTC.

This chain links TRBV2 with TRBJ2-7; D not resolved. Germline V gene data show CDR1 as SNHLY and CDR2 as FYNNEI. V shed 4 bases and J shed 5 bases, with 9 bases lying between them. This CDR3 contains 12 residues. As DNA, the CDR3 is TGTGCCAGCAGTGGGGGAAGGGACGAGCAGTACTTC. Protein product: CASSGGRDEQYF.

V gene TRBV9 combines with J gene TRBJ1-1; a weak D match, TRBD1 (5 bases). This CDR3 contains 15 residues. Trimming cost V 4 bases and J 0 bases, with 13 bases left between them. Per the germline V gene, CDR1 is SGDLS and CDR2 is YYNGEE. The CDR3 sequence is CASSPRGVMNTEAFF. CDR3 coding DNA: TGTGCCAGCAGCCCTCGGGGGGTCATGAACACTGAAGCTTTCTTT.

The chain is built from TRBV6-2 or TRBV6-3 and TRBJ2-1; 11 bases line up with TRBD2. This CDR3 is 16 amino acids long. Germline CDR1 reads MNHEY; CDR2 reads SVGEGT. The junction had 3 bases not matched to a gene; V was cut back by 1 base and J by 4 bases. DNA of the CDR3: TGTGCCAGCAGTTACTTAGCGGGGGGGGTATACAATGAGCAGTTCTTC. Translating gives CASSYLAGGVYNEQFF.

This sequence joins TRBV10-3 and TRBJ1-2; unclear D gene. The CDR3 loop spans 15 amino acids. The V and J ends lost 10 bases and 4 bases respectively, with 22 bases between them. The germline V gene encodes CDR1 ENHRY and CDR2 SYGVKD. The DNA for the CDR3 is TGTGCCACCCAAACTGCAGTCAATCCCCTCTATGGCTACACCTTC. Its translation is CATQTAVNPLYGYTF.

V gene TRBV7-2 combines with J gene TRBJ1-3; D might be TRBD1 (5 bases). Trimming removed 1 base from V and 0 bases from J, with 13 bases in between. The CDR3 covers 17 residues. Germline-derived CDR1 and CDR2 are SGHTA and FQGNSA. The CDR3 sequence is CASSLGGAGLSGNTIYF. DNA for the CDR3: TGTGCCAGCAGCTTAGGAGGGGCGGGCCTCTCTGGAAACACCATATATTTT.

The rearrangement joins TRBV6-6 to TRBJ1-1; D possibly corresponds to TRBD1 (6 bases). From germline, CDR1 is MNHNY and CDR2 SVGAGI (reference sequence). The V and J ends lost 7 bases and 6 bases respectively, with 15 bases between them. The CDR3 extends over 13 amino acids. CDR3 sequence (DNA): TGTGCCAGCACCGGGATACAGGGCTCTGAAGCTTTCTTT. Translation: CASTGIQGSEAFF.

The V call is TRBV5-1, the J call TRBJ2-5; D gene unclear. The germline V gene encodes CDR1 SGHRS and CDR2 YFSETQ. Trimming stripped 2 bases from V and 4 bases from J, with 12 bases between. This CDR3 comprises 14 residues. CDR3 DNA sequence: TGCGCCAGCAGCTTACGCCAGGACGGAGAGACCCAGTACTTC. As protein: CASSLRQDGETQYF.

The chain employs TRBV5-5 and TRBJ1-2, with 8 bases aligning to TRBD1. This CDR3 has 16 amino acids. The J segment lost 3 bases and the V segment lost 0 bases, leaving 7 bases of the junction unmatched. The germline V gene has CDR1 SGHKS and CDR2 YYEKEE (reference sequence). CDR3 sequence (DNA): TGTGCCAGCAGCTTGGGACAGGGGACCCTTGACTATGGCTACACCTTC. This codes for CASSLGQGTLDYGYTF.

This clone was observed a few times. The J gene is TRBJ1-3, the V gene TRBV28; TRBD1 is a possible D gene (5 bases). The CDR3 loop spans 15 amino acids. The germline CDR1 and CDR2 sequences are MDHEN and SYDVKM. V lost 6 bases, J lost 2 bases, and 14 bases lay in between. CDR3 in DNA: TGTGCCAGCAGGCTGCAGGGACTGCCTGGAAACACCATATATTTT. It codes for CASRLQGLPGNTIYF.

The V gene is TRBV4-2, the J gene TRBJ1-5; possible D gene TRBD1, 6 bases. The CDR3 is made up of 16 amino acids. V shed 3 bases and J shed 6 bases, with 18 bases lying between them. The germline V gene encodes CDR1 LGHNA and CDR2 YNFKEQ. CDR3 DNA: TGTGCCAGCAGCCACTCGTCCTCGGGACACGGTCAGCCCCAGCATTTT. The encoded protein is CASSHSSSGHGQPQHF.

The chain carries TRBV12-3 or TRBV12-4 and TRBJ1-1; no reliable D call. V was cut by 5 bases and J by 1 base, with 8 bases left in between. The CDR3 contains 13 residues. CDR3 coding DNA: TGTGCCAGCAGTCTAACACGGAACACTGAAGCTTTCTTT. Translation gives CASSLTRNTEAFF.

V usage is TRBV19 and J usage is TRBJ2-7; D uncertain. V was shortened by 0 bases and J by 3 bases, with 6 bases between the two germline ends. This CDR3 has 13 amino acids. The V gene's germline CDR1 is LNHDA and CDR2 SQIVND (reference sequence). As DNA, the CDR3 is TGTGCCAGTAGTATAGATCGGCTCTACGAGCAGTACTTC. It translates to CASSIDRLYEQYF.

This rearrangement joins TRBV4-2 to TRBJ1-2; weak D call: TRBD1 (5 bases). The V gene's germline CDR1 is LGHNA and CDR2 YNFKEQ. V was trimmed by 3 bases and J by 2 bases, leaving 7 bases between them. The CDR3 runs to 13 residues. CDR3 in DNA: TGTGCCAGCAGCCACGGGGGGAACTATGGCTACACCTTC. It encodes CASSHGGNYGYTF.

This clone appeared a few times. The chain carries TRBV29-1 and TRBJ1-2, with D possibly matching TRBD1 (6 bases). The V and J ends lost 4 bases and 2 bases respectively, with 17 bases between them. CDR3 size: 15 residues. Germline V gives CDR1 SQVTM, CDR2 ANQGSEA. The CDR3 spells CSVAPLGGVNYGYTF. Here the CDR3 DNA reads TGCAGCGTTGCGCCCTTAGGGGGGGTAAACTATGGCTACACCTTC.

The chain recombines TRBV20-1 with TRBJ1-3; D is uncertain. Per germline, CDR1 DFQATT and CDR2 SNEGSKA (reference sequence). V was cut by 2 bases and J by 7 bases, with 6 bases left in between. The CDR3 loop spans 11 amino acids. In DNA form, the CDR3 reads TGCAGTGCTAGAAAAGCTAACACCATATATTTT. This translates into CSARKANTIYF.

V is TRBV5-5 and J is TRBJ1-4; D unclear. V lost 0 bases, J lost 0 bases, and 9 bases lay in between. The length of the CDR3 is 16 residues. Germline V gene lookup returns CDR1 SGHKS and CDR2 YYEKEE (reference sequence). The CDR3 is CASSLDVAATNEKLFF. For the CDR3, the DNA is TGTGCCAGCAGCTTGGATGTCGCGGCAACTAATGAAAAACTGTTTTTT.

The rearrangement links TRBV19 to TRBJ2-7; D assignment may be TRBD1 or TRBD2 (5 bases each). The CDR3 spans 15 residues. Per the germline V gene, CDR1 is LNHDA and CDR2 is SQIVND (reference sequence). Trimming removed 0 bases from V and 3 bases from J, with 12 bases in between. The CDR3 spells CASSIDPGALYEQYF. For the CDR3, the DNA is TGTGCCAGTAGTATAGATCCCGGGGCCCTCTACGAGCAGTACTTC. The whole variable domain, filled in from reference TRBV19 and TRBJ2-7, reads DGGITQSPKYLFRKEGQNVTLSCEQNLNHDAMYWYRQDPGQGLRLIYYSQIVNDFQKGDIAEGYSVSREKKESFPLTVTSAQKNPTAFYLCASSIDPGALYEQYFGPGTRLTVT.

V usage is TRBV6-5 and J usage is TRBJ1-5; possible D gene TRBD1, 5 bases. Germline loops: CDR1 MNHEY, CDR2 SVGAGI. This CDR3 contains 12 residues. The V gene lost 8 bases and the J gene lost 3 bases, with 8 bases spanning the gap. CDR3 in DNA: TGTGCCAGCCGACAGCACAATCAGCCCCAGCATTTT. Translating gives CASRQHNQPQHF.

The chain recombines TRBV18 with TRBJ1-1, with a possible D match to TRBD1 (6 bases). There are 12 residues in the CDR3. From germline, CDR1 is KGHSH and CDR2 LQKENI. The V end was cut by 7 bases, the J end by 1 base, with 7 bases between. The CDR3 loop reads CASLQGNTEAFF. The CDR3 bases are TGTGCCAGCTTACAGGGGAACACTGAAGCTTTCTTT.

The V call is TRBV6-6, the J call TRBJ1-2; tentative D call: TRBD1 (6 bases). Between the trimmed V and J ends, which lost 5 bases and 2 bases, there was a span of 21 bases. The CDR3 totals 17 residues. The germline V gene has CDR1 MNHNY and CDR2 SVGAGI (reference sequence). CDR3 DNA sequence: TGTGCCAGCAGTCCTTCAGAGGGGGGTGGTAAGAACTATGGCTACACCTTC. It is translated as CASSPSEGGGKNYGYTF.